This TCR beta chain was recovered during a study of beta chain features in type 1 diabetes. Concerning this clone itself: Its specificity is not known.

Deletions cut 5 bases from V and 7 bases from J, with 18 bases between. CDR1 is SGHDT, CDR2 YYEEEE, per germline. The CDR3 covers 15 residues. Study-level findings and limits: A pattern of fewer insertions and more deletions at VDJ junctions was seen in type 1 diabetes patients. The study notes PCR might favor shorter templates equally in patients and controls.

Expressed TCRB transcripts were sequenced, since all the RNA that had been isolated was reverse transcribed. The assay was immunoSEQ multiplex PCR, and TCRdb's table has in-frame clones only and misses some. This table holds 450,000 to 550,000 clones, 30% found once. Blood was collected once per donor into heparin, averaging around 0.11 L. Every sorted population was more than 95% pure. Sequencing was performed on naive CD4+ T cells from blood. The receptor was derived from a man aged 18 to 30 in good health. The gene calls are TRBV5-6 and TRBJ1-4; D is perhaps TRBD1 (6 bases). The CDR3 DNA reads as TGTGCCAGCAGTACTACAGGGTTTGTTGGTGAAAAACTGTTTTTT. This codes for CASSTTGFVGEKLFF.